The next 18 T cell receptor beta chains were all read from a single sample in a study of blood T cell repertoires in COVID-19. TCRdb's copy holds only in-frame clones and misses some; the assay was immunoSEQ multiplex PCR. The data hold about 360,000 clones, with over 75% observed a single time. Specimen: PBMCs or T cells enriched from blood (not recorded which). These receptors were collected from a young man who had recovered from COVID-19.

The rearrangement uses TRBV27 and TRBJ1-5; D is ambiguous. CDR1 is MNHEY, CDR2 SMNVEV, per germline (reference sequence). Trimming removed 2 bases at V and 2 bases at J, with 10 bases between. The CDR3 length is 15 residues. The CDR3 region has the DNA TGTGCCAGCAGTTTAGGAGGACGGGGCAATCAGCCCCAGCATTTT. Its translation: CASSLGGRGNQPQHF.

The chain joins TRBV2 to TRBJ2-2; the match to TRBD1 covers 7 bases. Losses at the gene ends were 5 bases for V and 3 bases for J; bases not matched to a gene: 9. Looked up from germline, CDR1 is SNHLY and CDR2 is FYNNEI. The CDR3 loop spans 16 amino acids. CDR3 bases: TGTGCCAGCAGTAAGACAGGGAGCCCTTACACCGGGGAGCTGTTTTTT. This encodes CASSKTGSPYTGELFF.

The V and J genes are TRBV3-1 (or the pseudogene TRBV3-2) and TRBJ2-2; D may be TRBD1 (6 bases). Trimming cost V 1 base and J 7 bases, with 7 bases left between them. Germline loops: CDR1 LGHDT, CDR2 YNNKEL (reference sequence). The CDR3 sequence is 13 residues long. CDR3 DNA sequence: TGTGCCAGCAGCCAAGCCAGGGGCGGGGAGCTGTTTTTT. Translating it yields CASSQARGGELFF.

This clone has only a few counts. The rearrangement links TRBV19 to TRBJ1-1, with 9 positions matching TRBD1. Per germline, CDR1 LNHDA and CDR2 SQIVND (reference sequence). CDR3 length: 13 residues. Trimming removed 3 bases from V and 10 bases from J; junction bases left unmatched: 6. In DNA, the CDR3 is TGTGCCAGTAGTATCTTGCAGGGACAGGGAGCTTTCTTT. Protein product: CASSILQGQGAFF.

The rearrangement uses TRBV25-1 and TRBJ2-1, with D possibly being TRBD2 (7 bases). In germline, CDR1 is MGHDK, CDR2 SYGVNS. V lost 3 bases and J lost 5, with 11 bases in between. The CDR3 totals 14 residues. This chain's CDR3 is CASSEGGRDNEQFF. The CDR3 DNA reads TGTGCCAGCAGTGAGGGGGGGCGGGACAATGAGCAGTTCTTC.

Regarding this clone: A read error may produce the germline difference seen at one junction end. This rearrangement joins TRBV30 to TRBJ2-5; 8 nucleotides line up with TRBD1. This CDR3 is 12 amino acids long. Per germline, CDR1 GTSNPN and CDR2 SVGIG (reference sequence). CDR3 amino acids: CAWSPTAGQVNF. CDR3 nucleotide sequence: TGTGCCTGGAGTCCAACCGCGGGACAGGTCAACTTC.

This clone has just one count. The V call is TRBV4-3, the J call TRBJ1-4; 9 bases line up with TRBD1. The germline CDR1 and CDR2 sequences are LGHNA and YSLEER. The CDR3 length is 15 residues. The ends lost 3 bases at V and 6 bases at J; junction bases unmatched: 5. DNA of the CDR3: TGCGCCAGCAGCCAGCGGGGACAGGGAGATGAAAAACTGTTTTTT. This translates into CASSQRGQGDEKLFF.

V usage is TRBV19 and J usage is TRBJ2-1; possibly TRBD2 for D (5 bases). Trimming took off 3 bases at V and 12 bases at J, with 12 bases between the two ends. Germline CDR1 is LNHDA and CDR2 is SQIVND (reference sequence). The CDR3 is made up of 12 amino acids. DNA of the CDR3: TGTGCCAGTAGTATGCAGGACTCCTTGCAGTTCTTC. It yields the protein CASSMQDSLQFF.

The chain combines TRBV11-2 with TRBJ2-1; 7 bases match TRBD2. Germline V CDR1 and CDR2: SGHAT, FQNNGV. Trimming removed 4 bases from V and 0 bases from J; junction bases left unmatched: 3. This CDR3 region has 15 residues. The CDR3 sequence: CASSSWGGSYNEQFF. CDR3 DNA sequence: TGTGCCAGCAGCTCCTGGGGGGGCTCCTACAATGAGCAGTTCTTC.

Only a few counts were recorded for this clone. J is TRBJ2-5 and V is TRBV12-5, with 10 bases lining up with TRBD2. This CDR3 has 16 amino acids. Germline trimming cut 2 bases from V and 4 bases from J; bases unmatched to any gene: 7. CDR1 LGHNT and CDR2 FRNRAP come from the germline V gene. The CDR3 sequence: CASGLRAGGLRETQYF. DNA for the CDR3: TGTGCTAGTGGTTTGAGAGCGGGGGGGCTTAGAGAGACCCAGTACTTC.

The chain employs TRBV18 and TRBJ2-3; 8 bases align to TRBD2. This CDR3 spans 14 amino acids. V lost 2 bases and J lost 5; bases outside the gene matches: 3. Germline V CDR1 and CDR2: KGHSH, LQKENI. CDR3 DNA sequence: TGTGCCAGCTCACCAGCCCTAGCGGGAGATACGCAGTATTTT. Residues: CASSPALAGDTQYF.

V gene TRBV5-8 combines with J gene TRBJ1-5; 10 nucleotides align to TRBD1. Germline loops: CDR1 SGHTS, CDR2 YDEGEE. J gave up 0 bases and V 3 bases, and 12 bases lay outside the gene matches. This CDR3 is 19 amino acids long. For the CDR3, the DNA is TGTGCCAGCAGCTGGAGCAAGGGACAGGGGTATTATAGCAATCAGCCCCAGCATTTT. Translating gives CASSWSKGQGYYSNQPQHF.

V gene TRBV30 combines with J gene TRBJ2-5; D is possibly TRBD2 (6 bases). CDR3 length equals 14 residues. Trimming took 0 bases from V and 1 from J, leaving 9 bases between them. Germline V gene data show CDR1 as GTSNPN and CDR2 as SVGIG (reference sequence). This CDR3 is CAWSVGGSQETQYF. DNA of the CDR3: TGTGCCTGGAGTGTAGGAGGGAGCCAAGAGACCCAGTACTTC.

The V gene is TRBV15, the J gene TRBJ1-6; D not resolved. Looked up from germline, CDR1 is LNHNV and CDR2 is YYDKDF (reference sequence). The CDR3 contains 17 residues. V was cut by 3 bases and J by 0 bases, with 12 bases left in between. CDR3 in DNA: TGTGCCACCAGCAGCGTTGGGCTGAGCTCCTATAATTCACCCCTCCACTTT. Translating gives CATSSVGLSSYNSPLHF.

V and J are TRBV4-1 and TRBJ1-1, with TRBD1 identical over 10 bases. CDR3 length: 15 amino acids. CDR1 and CDR2 from the germline V gene are MGHRA and YSYEKL. Trimming took 1 base from V and 10 from J; bases not matched to a gene: 9. CDR3 bases: TGCGCCAGCAGCCAAGCGGAGGACAGGGGGAGAGGAGCTTTCTTT. Amino acid sequence: CASSQAEDRGRGAFF.

This clone appeared once. CDR3 coding DNA: TGCGCCAGCAGCCCGGGCCAGGGGATCAATCAGCCCCAGCATTTT. The encoded protein is CASSPGQGINQPQHF. This sequence joins TRBV5-1 and TRBJ1-5; D is possibly TRBD1 (6 bases). Germline CDR1 SGHRS, CDR2 YFSETQ. This CDR3 spans 15 amino acids. Trimming removed 4 bases at V and 3 bases at J, with 14 bases between.

J is TRBJ1-1 and V is TRBV9; D gene ambiguous. The germline CDR1 and CDR2 sequences are SGDLS and YYNGEE. Trimming cost V 0 bases and J 6 bases, with 12 bases left between them. The CDR3 covers 14 residues. The DNA of the CDR3 is TGTGCCAGCAGCGTAGTGGTCGGGAGTCCTGAAGCTTTCTTT. Translated: CASSVVVGSPEAFF.

The rearrangement links TRBV29-1 to TRBJ2-7; 8 nucleotides align to TRBD1. V lost 7 bases, J lost 6 bases, and 11 bases stayed unmatched. Germline V gives CDR1 SQVTM, CDR2 ANQGSEA. The CDR3 is 13 amino acids. The CDR3 reads CSGGQGSTREQYF. DNA of the CDR3: TGCAGCGGTGGACAGGGATCCACCCGCGAGCAGTACTTC.